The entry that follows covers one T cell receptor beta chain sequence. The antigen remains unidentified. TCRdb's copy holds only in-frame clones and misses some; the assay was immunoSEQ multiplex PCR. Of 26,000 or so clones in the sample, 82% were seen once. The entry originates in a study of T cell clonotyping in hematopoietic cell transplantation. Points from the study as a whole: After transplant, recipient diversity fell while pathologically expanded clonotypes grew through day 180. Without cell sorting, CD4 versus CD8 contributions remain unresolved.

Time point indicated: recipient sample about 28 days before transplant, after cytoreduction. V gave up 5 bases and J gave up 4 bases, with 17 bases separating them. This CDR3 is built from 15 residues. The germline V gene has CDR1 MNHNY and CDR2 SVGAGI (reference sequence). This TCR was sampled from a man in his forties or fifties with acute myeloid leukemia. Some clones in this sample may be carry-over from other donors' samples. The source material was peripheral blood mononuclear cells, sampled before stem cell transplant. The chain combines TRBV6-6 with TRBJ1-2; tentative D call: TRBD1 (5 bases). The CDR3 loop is CASSPPPGRGYGYTF. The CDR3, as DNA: TGTGCCAGCAGTCCCCCCCCGGGAAGGGGCTATGGCTACACCTTC.